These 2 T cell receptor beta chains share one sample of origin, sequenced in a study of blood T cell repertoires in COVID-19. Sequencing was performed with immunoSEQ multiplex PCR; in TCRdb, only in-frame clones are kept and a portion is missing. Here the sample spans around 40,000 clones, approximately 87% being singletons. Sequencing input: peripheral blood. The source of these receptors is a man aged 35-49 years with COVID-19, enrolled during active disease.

The DNA of the CDR3 is TGTGCCAGCAGTGAGGTACAGCCTTATGGCTACACCTTC. Protein sequence: CASSEVQPYGYTF. This chain connects TRBV6-1 to TRBJ1-2, with D unclear. Germline loops: CDR1 MNHNS, CDR2 SASEGT. V shed 3 bases and J shed 5 bases, with 10 bases lying between them. The CDR3 loop spans 13 amino acids.

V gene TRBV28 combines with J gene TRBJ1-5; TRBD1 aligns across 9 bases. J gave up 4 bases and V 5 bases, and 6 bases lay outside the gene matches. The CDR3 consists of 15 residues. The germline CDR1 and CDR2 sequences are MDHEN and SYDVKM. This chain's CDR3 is CASSRTGGWNQPQHF. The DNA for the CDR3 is TGTGCCAGCAGTCGTACAGGGGGCTGGAATCAGCCCCAGCATTTT.